The 14 T cell receptor beta chains below were found in one sample sequenced in a study of post-analysis software for immune sequencing data. Points from the study as a whole: Included in a set of 5 or 6 TRBV segments more frequent in patients than controls were TRBV5-6, TRBV5-1 and TRBV20-1.

Their antigen targets remain unknown. Incorporated into the TCR beta cDNA libraries were unique molecular identifiers, which served to reduce PCR and sequencing biases. TCRdb passed the PCR reads through MiXCR, listing each CDR3 protein once. This table has about 680,000 distinct CDR3 sequences, approximately 59% appearing once. Sequencing was carried out using blood. The receptors shown here come from a girl aged 2 to 10 with multiple sclerosis.

In DNA form, the CDR3 reads TGCGCCAGCAGCACGGACAGGTACTACGAGCAGTACTTC. Residues: CASSTDRYYEQYF. This sequence joins TRBV5-1 and TRBJ2-7, with 7 bases matching TRBD1. CDR1 and CDR2 (germline): SGHRS, YFSETQ. The CDR3 is 13 amino acids. The J segment lost 3 bases and the V segment lost 4 bases, leaving 4 bases of the junction unmatched.

The V call is TRBV7-2, the J call TRBJ2-7, with TRBD2 identical over 11 bases. In germline, CDR1 is SGHTA, CDR2 FQGNSA. Trimming took 6 bases from V and 5 from J; bases not matched to a gene: 9. This CDR3 is built from 15 residues. The CDR3 DNA sequence: TGTGCCAGCAGAGTGGAGGGGACTAGCGGACACGAGCAGTACTTC. Protein product: CASRVEGTSGHEQYF.

This clonotype occurred once. The rearrangement links TRBV6-1 to TRBJ2-7; 8 nucleotides align to TRBD1. Germline V gene data show CDR1 as MNHNS and CDR2 as SASEGT. This CDR3 spans 14 amino acids. Trimming removed 6 bases from V and 5 bases from J; junction bases left unmatched: 9. CDR3 sequence (DNA): TGTGCCAGCAGAGAGACAGGGGCCCCCAACGAGCAGTACTTC. Residues: CASRETGAPNEQYF.

The CDR3 sequence: CASSLTASSEQYF. The CDR3 DNA follows: TGTGCCAGCAGCTTAACGGCTAGCAGCGAGCAGTACTTC. This chain links TRBV7-3 with TRBJ2-7, with D possibly being TRBD2 (5 bases). From germline, CDR1 is SGHTA and CDR2 FQGTGA. Trimming cost V 0 bases and J 6 bases, with 9 bases left between them. The CDR3 loop spans 13 amino acids.

The rearrangement joins TRBV11-2 to TRBJ1-6; D gene ambiguous. Deletions cut 5 bases from V and 8 bases from J, with 19 bases between. CDR3 size: 16 residues. Germline V lookup: CDR1 SGHAT, CDR2 FQNNGV. CDR3 residues: CASSPRVPRPDSPLHF. DNA of the CDR3: TGTGCCAGCAGCCCTAGGGTTCCCCGCCCGGATTCACCCCTCCACTTT.

This chain connects TRBV7-2 to TRBJ2-6; TRBD2 matches at 11 bases. J was trimmed by 3 bases and V by 5 bases; bases with no gene match: 9. Germline CDR1 reads SGHTA; CDR2 reads FQGNSA. The length of the CDR3 is 18 residues. This CDR3 reads CASSPSSGGPLGANVLTF. CDR3 sequence (DNA): TGTGCCAGCAGCCCGTCTAGCGGGGGGCCGCTTGGGGCCAACGTCCTGACTTTC.

This clonotype was picked up a small number of times. The genes are TRBV20-1 and TRBJ2-3, with 8 bases identical to TRBD2. The ends lost 0 bases at V and 1 base at J; junction bases unmatched: 3. This CDR3 has 15 residues. Per germline, CDR1 DFQATT and CDR2 SNEGSKA (reference sequence). Here the CDR3 DNA reads TGCAGTGCTAGAGATCTTAGCGGGGGCACAGATACGCAGTATTTT. Protein: CSARDLSGGTDTQYF.

The chain joins TRBV20-1 to TRBJ2-3, with 7 bases that match TRBD2. Germline CDR1 reads DFQATT; CDR2 reads SNEGSKA (reference sequence). With V trimmed by 3 bases and J by 4 bases, 10 bases remained unmatched. The CDR3 is made up of 15 amino acids. CDR3 bases: TGCAGTGCTAGTCCACTAGCGTTTGTGGCAGATACGCAGTATTTT. Translation gives CSASPLAFVADTQYF.

This clonotype came up a few times. The V call is TRBV5-1, the J call TRBJ2-1, with TRBD2 matching over 14 bases. V dropped 4 bases and J dropped 0; count of bases not matched to a gene: 18. CDR3 length equals 22 residues. Germline CDR1 is SGHRS and CDR2 is YFSETQ. CDR3 amino acids: CASSGFGGTSGSPGSSYNEQFF. The CDR3 coding sequence is TGCGCCAGCAGCGGTTTTGGGGGGACTAGCGGGAGCCCCGGAAGCTCCTACAATGAGCAGTTCTTC.

The chain recombines TRBV20-1 with TRBJ2-1; D uncertain. Per the germline V gene, CDR1 is DFQATT and CDR2 is SNEGSKA (reference sequence). Trimming shortened V by 5 bases and J by 7 bases, and 12 bases separated the two germline ends. CDR3 length: 12 residues. The CDR3 sequence: CSAARTGNEQFF. As DNA, the CDR3 is TGCAGTGCTGCTAGGACGGGTAATGAGCAGTTCTTC.

CDR3 loop: CASMGEGGVTDTQYF. The CDR3, as DNA: TGTGCCAGCATGGGGGAGGGGGGCGTCACAGATACGCAGTATTTT. V gene TRBV6-6 combines with J gene TRBJ2-3; tentatively, D is TRBD2 (7 bases). CDR1 is MNHNY, CDR2 SVGAGI, per germline (reference sequence). V was pared by 7 bases and J by 2 bases, with 16 bases between. The CDR3 consists of 15 residues.

The chain joins TRBV6-4 to TRBJ2-3; D gene uncertain. The CDR3 covers 14 residues. Trimming removed 6 bases at V and 0 bases at J, with 10 bases between. Germline CDR1 reads MRHNA; CDR2 reads SNTAGT. CDR3 in DNA: TGTGCCAGCAGGACCGAACCTAGCACAGATACGCAGTATTTT. The encoded protein is CASRTEPSTDTQYF.

V and J are TRBV10-3 and TRBJ2-7, with TRBD1 identical over 9 bases. Trimming removed 5 bases from V and 2 bases from J; junction bases left unmatched: 4. The CDR3 totals 14 residues. Per the germline V gene, CDR1 is ENHRY and CDR2 is SYGVKD. The CDR3 here is CAISQTGGTYEQYF. Written as DNA, the CDR3 is TGTGCCATCAGTCAGACAGGGGGGACCTACGAGCAGTACTTC.

This rearrangement joins TRBV29-1 to TRBJ2-1, with a tentative D call TRBD1 (5 bases). Trimming took 3 bases from V and 7 from J, leaving 22 bases between them. Germline V gene sequence: CDR1 SQVTM, CDR2 ANQGSEA. There are 16 residues in the CDR3. The CDR3 loop reads CSVETPGPPWINEQFF. DNA of the CDR3: TGCAGCGTTGAGACCCCAGGGCCCCCGTGGATTAATGAGCAGTTCTTC.